This T cell receptor beta chain was recovered during a study of blood T cell repertoires in COVID-19. As for the study in general: The United States, Italy and Spain supplied acute and convalescent COVID-19 samples. Sources were T cells, B-cell-depleted T cells, or PBMCs; the material itself was cDNA or gDNA.

Worth noting for this clone: The junction does not match germline at one end; this may be a read error.

In the authors' methods: Researchers report that nucleated cell counts were estimated from reference gene primer amplification. Generated by immunoSEQ multiplex PCR, the TCRdb table keeps only in-frame clones and is missing some. V and J calls and clone size are as listed in that table; D and trimming were resolved from the DNA. The sample has 200,000 to 250,000 clones; roughly 84% are singletons. The germline V gene encodes CDR1 DFQATT and CDR2 SNEGSKA (reference sequence). This CDR3 contains 10 residues. The receptor's source is a middle-aged woman who had recovered from COVID-19. The sample was peripheral blood. The rearrangement joins TRBV20-1 to TRBJ2-1; the D gene is possibly TRBD1 (6 bases). The CDR3 sequence: CRATGFGQFF. CDR3 nucleotides: TGCAGGGCTACAGGGTTCGGGCAGTTCTTC.